What follows describes a single TCR beta chain. Only a few counts were recorded for this clonotype. This receptor's antigen is unknown. No much larger clone exists at a distance of one base, and base qualities are not known. Sequencing was performed on an Illumina NovaSeq 6000. Using 5'RACE with constant-segment primers, TCRalpha and TCRbeta cDNA libraries were constructed, with sample barcodes and unique molecular identifiers added in the process. RNA was extracted from every sample with Trizol reagent. Library amplification was performed in two PCR steps, and a second sample barcode and Illumina TruSeq adapters were introduced in the second step. Libraries were sequenced on an Illumina NovaSeq with 2 x 150 bp paired-end reads. As for how the authors treated the data: Reads were demultiplexed and collapsed into UMI-guided consensus sequences with migec v1.2.7. Using mixcr v2.1.11, UMI consensuses were aligned to TRA and TRB V and J templates and then assembled into clonotypes. Expanded or contracted clonotypes were those called significant by both edgeR and NoisET, with noise models trained on biological replicates. For edgeR calls, the thresholds were a false discovery rate-adjusted p below 0.01 and a log2 fold-change of 1. As an exploratory analysis of dynamics, max-normalized trajectories of the 1000 most abundant clonotypes were examined by PCA with hierarchical clustering. Separately sequenced CD4+ and CD8+ repertoires were used to assign a CD4 or CD8 phenotype to each responding clone. Through fastp at Q25 and MiXCR, TCRdb rebuilt clones from the public reads, retaining in-frame beta chains. One record per CDR3 amino acid sequence lists the most common genes and DNA. TCRdb's processing, not the authors', yielded these V and J calls. This sample is represented by a few hundred thousand distinct CDR3 sequences; about 16% of them were singletons. Roughly 25% of the sample rests with the top ten.

According to the germline V gene, CDR1 reads SGHTA and CDR2 reads FQGNSA. Ends trimmed: V by 5 bases, J by 2 bases; bases unmatched to a gene: 4. The CDR3 measures 15 amino acids from cysteine to phenylalanine. Only the CDR3 DNA is retained, 45 bases long and in frame from the first base. The data were obtained in a study of T-cell memory formation after mild COVID-19 (dated by TCRdb to the early 2020s). Study-level background: TCR sequence clusters from the two donors were found to be largely donor specific. In two donors, T-cell clones that expanded and contracted after mild COVID-19 were followed by sequencing TCRalpha and TCRbeta repertoires longitudinally. Two young, previously healthy adult volunteers, one female and one male, were included in the cohort.

The full study reports these points: Whether the second-wave clones peaking on day 37 were SARS-CoV-2 specific was not confirmed. The study included only two mild cases, and larger cohorts that include severe cases with pre-infection samples were judged to be necessary. The detection of some responding clones in pre-infection memory suggests that pre-existing cross-reactive memory T cells joined the SARS-CoV-2 response. Clones contracting from day 15 to 85 had balanced CD4/CD8 phenotypes, while a second wave expanding from day 15 to 37 was biased towards CD4+. Contracting CD4+ clones appeared mostly in the CM and EM memory subsets, whereas CD8+ clones were enriched in EMRA.

Ficoll-Paque density gradient centrifugation was used to isolate PBMCs. What was sequenced was PBMCs or a T cell subset sorted from them (not recorded which). The chain is assembled from TRBV7-2 and TRBJ1-5, and 9 junctional nucleotides match TRBD1. This receptor was identified in a man in his late teens or twenties who had mild COVID-19 (a few samples of this study predate the infection). The sample titles of this study are shuffled in the database, so cell type and time point are left out; the donor was told from shared clones. The CDR3 protein: CASSNRGPGNQPQHF. The nucleotide sequence reads TGTGCCAGCAGCAACAGGGGGCCAGGCAATCAGCCCCAGCATTTT. Extended through the reference TRBV7-2 and TRBJ1-5 proteins, this CDR3 yields the full variable domain: GAGVSQSPSNKVTEKGKDVELRCDPISGHTALYWYRQSLGQGLEFLIYFQGNSAPDKSGLPSDRFSAERTGGSVSTLTIQRTQQEDSAVYLCASSNRGPGNQPQHFGDGTRLSIL.